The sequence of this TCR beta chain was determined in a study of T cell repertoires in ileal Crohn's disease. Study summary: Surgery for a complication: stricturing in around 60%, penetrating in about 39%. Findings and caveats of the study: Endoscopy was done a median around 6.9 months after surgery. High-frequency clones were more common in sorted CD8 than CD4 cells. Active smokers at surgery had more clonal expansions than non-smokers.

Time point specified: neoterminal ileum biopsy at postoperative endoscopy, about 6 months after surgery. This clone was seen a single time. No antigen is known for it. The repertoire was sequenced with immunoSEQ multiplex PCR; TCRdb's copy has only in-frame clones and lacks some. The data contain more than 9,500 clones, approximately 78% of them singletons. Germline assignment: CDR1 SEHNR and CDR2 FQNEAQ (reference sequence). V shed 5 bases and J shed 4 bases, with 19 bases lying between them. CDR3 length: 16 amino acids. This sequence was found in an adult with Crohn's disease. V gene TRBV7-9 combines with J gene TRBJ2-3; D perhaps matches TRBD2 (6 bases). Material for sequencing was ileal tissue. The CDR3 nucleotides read TGTGCCAGCAGCCCACCTGGACTAAGTTACCCAGATACGCAGTATTTT. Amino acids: CASSPPGLSYPDTQYF.